Below, 15 T cell receptor beta chains from the same sample are listed, as sequenced in a study of cytomegalovirus exposure and HLA in healthy donors. The primer mix had 60 Vbeta and 13 Jbeta primers. Clones were read by immunoSEQ multiplex PCR, and TCRdb kept only the in-frame ones, dropping some. The sample records 90,000 to 120,000 clones, less than 80% being singletons. The specimen was PBMCs. The receptors come from a young man in good health and CMV-seropositive.

This rearrangement joins TRBV5-4 to TRBJ2-5; TRBD2 aligns across 9 bases. Germline trimming cut 6 bases from V and 1 base from J; bases unmatched to any gene: 7. The germline V gene has CDR1 SGHNT and CDR2 YYREEE (reference sequence). The CDR3 totals 15 residues. The CDR3 sequence: CASTMSAGGQETQYF. Written as DNA, the CDR3 is TGTGCCAGCACCATGTCAGCGGGGGGCCAAGAGACCCAGTACTTC.

The chain couples TRBV7-9 to TRBJ2-1, with D possibly TRBD2 on 5 matching bases. The CDR3 has 14 residues. With 6 bases removed from V and 3 bases from J, the gap between germline ends came to 12 bases. Germline V lookup: CDR1 SEHNR, CDR2 FQNEAQ (reference sequence). CDR3 region: CASREAQNYNEQFF. CDR3 bases: TGTGCCAGCAGGGAGGCGCAAAACTACAATGAGCAGTTCTTC.

This clone was observed a few times. The V call is TRBV5-1, the J call TRBJ2-7; 11 nucleotides line up with TRBD1. Germline V CDR1 and CDR2: SGHRS, YFSETQ. Germline trimming cut 2 bases from V and 6 bases from J; bases unmatched to any gene: 4. The CDR3 runs 14 residues. The CDR3 sequence: CASSLGQGASEQYF. CDR3 nucleotides: TGCGCCAGCAGCTTAGGACAGGGGGCGAGCGAGCAGTACTTC.

The rearrangement joins TRBV2 to TRBJ2-3; D remains unclear. Germline V gene data show CDR1 as SNHLY and CDR2 as FYNNEI. The CDR3 consists of 14 residues. Deletions cut 2 bases from V and 6 bases from J, with 12 bases between. CDR3 sequence (DNA): TGTGCCAGCAGTGAATGGGCCCCCCGGGATACGCAGTATTTT. Translated: CASSEWAPRDTQYF.

The chain links TRBV7-9 to TRBJ1-1; D ambiguous. V lost 2 bases and J lost 6, with 7 bases in between. In germline, CDR1 is SEHNR, CDR2 FQNEAQ (reference sequence). The CDR3 has 12 residues. The CDR3 DNA follows: TGTGCCAGCAGCTTAATGAGGTCTGAAGCTTTCTTT. Residues: CASSLMRSEAFF.

The V gene is TRBV6-1, the J gene TRBJ2-2, with D possibly TRBD1 on 6 matching bases. V shed 2 bases and J shed 5 bases, with 9 bases lying between them. CDR1 and CDR2 from the germline V gene are MNHNS and SASEGT. This CDR3 is 14 amino acids long. The CDR3 loop is CASSELTGTGELFF. The CDR3 bases are TGTGCCAGCAGTGAATTAACAGGGACCGGGGAGCTGTTTTTT.

The chain is built from TRBV6-5 and TRBJ1-4; TRBD1 is a possible D gene (6 bases). Between the trimmed V and J ends, which lost 7 bases and 10 bases, there was a span of 19 bases. The CDR3 runs 14 residues. Germline V gene sequence: CDR1 MNHEY, CDR2 SVGAGI. CDR3 amino acids: CASTPQQGIGKLFF. CDR3 nucleotides: TGTGCCAGCACCCCCCAACAGGGCATTGGAAAACTGTTTTTT.

A single count supports this clone. The chain has TRBV5-6 and TRBJ2-7; 8 bases are shared with TRBD1. The J segment lost 9 bases and the V segment lost 4 bases, leaving 15 bases of the junction unmatched. In germline, CDR1 is SGHDT, CDR2 YYEEEE. The CDR3 sequence is 15 residues long. CDR3 DNA sequence: TGTGCCAGCAGCGCCGGCGGGACAGGTGATCAACGGCAGTACTTC. Translation gives CASSAGGTGDQRQYF.

The chain links TRBV30 to TRBJ1-2; the D gene is possibly TRBD1 (5 bases). The CDR3 is 11 residues long. The germline V gene has CDR1 GTSNPN and CDR2 SVGIG (reference sequence). V was trimmed by 5 bases and J by 8 bases, leaving 12 bases between them. CDR3 region: CAWGREGGYTF. The CDR3, as DNA: TGTGCCTGGGGTCGGGAGGGGGGCTACACCTTC.

V usage is TRBV5-1 and J usage is TRBJ2-2; TRBD1 agrees at 8 bases. CDR3 size: 13 residues. V trimming: 7 bases; J trimming: 3 bases; junction bases outside the gene matches: 2. Germline lookup yields CDR1 SGHRS and CDR2 YFSETQ. The CDR3 DNA follows: TGCGCCAGCGACAGGGGAGACACCGGGGAGCTGTTTTTT. Its translation is CASDRGDTGELFF.

This clone turned up a few times. The chain couples TRBV9 to TRBJ2-1, with 13 positions matching TRBD2. The length of the CDR3 is 19 residues. The ends lost 3 bases at V and 7 bases at J; junction bases unmatched: 16. The V gene's germline CDR1 is SGDLS and CDR2 YYNGEE. CDR3 bases: TGTGCCAGCAGCGAAACCGGGACTAGCGGGGTTCCGATGGGGAATGAGCAGTTCTTC. It specifies CASSETGTSGVPMGNEQFF.

This chain joins TRBV6-5 and TRBJ2-7, with TRBD2 matching over 13 bases. The CDR3 consists of 15 residues. CDR1 is MNHEY and CDR2 is SVGAGI in the germline V gene. After removal of 5 bases from V and 4 bases from J, the junction contained 5 bases not matched to a gene. The CDR3 region is CASSKGTSGAYEQYF. The CDR3 nucleotides are TGTGCCAGCAGTAAAGGGACTAGCGGGGCTTACGAGCAGTACTTC.

The genes are TRBV11-3 and TRBJ1-1; D remains unclear. Germline lookup yields CDR1 SGHNT and CDR2 YENEEA. V lost 5 bases and J 5 bases, leaving 15 bases between the germline ends. The CDR3 runs 14 residues. Here the CDR3 reads CASSRSGMWTEAFF. CDR3 sequence (DNA): TGTGCCAGCAGCCGGAGCGGGATGTGGACTGAAGCTTTCTTT.

A note on this clone: This likely comes from a read error, as the CDR3 has no conserved phenylalanine or tryptophan at its end. The chain combines TRBV5-1 with TRBJ1-2; TRBD1 aligns across 9 bases. V was clipped by 3 bases and J by 6 bases; unmatched bases: 15. In germline, CDR1 is SGHRS, CDR2 YFSETQ. The CDR3 runs to 17 residues. The CDR3 protein is CASSSTSTDRGGNGYTL. DNA for the CDR3: TGCGCCAGCAGCTCCACCTCGACGGACAGGGGAGGAAATGGCTACACCCTC.

The V call is TRBV18, the J call TRBJ2-1; 7 positions match TRBD1. The V gene end was trimmed by 3 bases and the J gene end by 2 bases; junction bases not matched to a gene: 1. Germline CDR1 reads KGHSH; CDR2 reads LQKENI. The CDR3 spans 14 residues. CDR3 loop: CASSPGQTYNEQFF. Written as DNA, the CDR3 is TGTGCCAGCTCACCGGGACAGACCTACAATGAGCAGTTCTTC.